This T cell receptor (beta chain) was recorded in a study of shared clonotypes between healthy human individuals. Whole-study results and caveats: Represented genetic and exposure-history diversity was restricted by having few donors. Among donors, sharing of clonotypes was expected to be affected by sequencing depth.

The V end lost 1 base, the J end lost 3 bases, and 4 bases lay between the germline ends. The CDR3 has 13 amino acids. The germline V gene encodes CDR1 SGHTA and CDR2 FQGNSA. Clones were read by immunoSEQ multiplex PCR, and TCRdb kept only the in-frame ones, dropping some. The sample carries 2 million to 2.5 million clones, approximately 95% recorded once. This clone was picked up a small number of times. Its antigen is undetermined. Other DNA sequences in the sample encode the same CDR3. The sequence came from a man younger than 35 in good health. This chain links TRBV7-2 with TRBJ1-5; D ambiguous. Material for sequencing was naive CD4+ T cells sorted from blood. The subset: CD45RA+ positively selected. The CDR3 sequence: CASSLGPNQPQHF. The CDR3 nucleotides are TGTGCCAGCAGCTTAGGGCCCAATCAGCCCCAGCATTTT. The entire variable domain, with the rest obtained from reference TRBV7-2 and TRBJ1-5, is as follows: GAGVSQSPSNKVTEKGKDVELRCDPISGHTALYWYRQSLGQGLEFLIYFQGNSAPDKSGLPSDRFSAERTGGSVSTLTIQRTQQEDSAVYLCASSLGPNQPQHFGDGTRLSIL.